The 31 T cell receptor beta chains below all came from one sample that was sequenced in a study of low-dose radiotherapy and immunotherapy resistance in tumors. Alpha and beta chains were covered, as first-strand cDNA relied on TRAV- and TRBV-specific primers. Amplification of TCRs used a constant-region primer and V-primer adapter for 20 PCR cycles. One entry per CDR3 protein results from TCRdb running MiXCR on the reads. The repertoire holds 80,000 or so distinct CDR3 sequences, less than 20% seen once, with roughly 1.4% in the top ten. Time point of the sample: after trial treatment. The treatment is: LDRT plus nivolumab, ipilimumab, low-dose cyclophosphamide and aspirin (RACIN trial). Sequencing used PBMCs, obtained after low-dose radiotherapy plus immunotherapy. The receptor source for this set is a male donor with prostate cancer.

In its sample, this clonotype was seen many times. The chain uses TRBV4-3 and TRBJ1-1; no clear D gene. V lost 1 base to trimming and J lost 1 base, with 7 bases between them. The CDR3 is made up of 14 amino acids. The germline gives CDR1 LGHNA, CDR2 YSLEER. The CDR3 is CASSQGTWNTEAFF. The CDR3 DNA is TGCGCCAGCAGCCAAGGAACCTGGAACACTGAAGCTTTCTTT.

This clonotype has at least ten counts. The genes are TRBV5-4 and TRBJ2-7; D unresolved. Germline V lookup: CDR1 SGHNT, CDR2 YYREEE (reference sequence). Trimming pared 2 bases from V and 7 bases from J, leaving 13 bases between. The CDR3 sequence is 13 residues long. This CDR3 is CASSFQVVEEQYF. As DNA, the CDR3 is TGTGCCAGCAGCTTTCAGGTCGTAGAGGAGCAGTACTTC.

Turning to this clonotype: This could be a read error, since a much larger clone is one nucleotide away. This chain connects TRBV30 to TRBJ2-7; 8 nucleotides align to TRBD1. The germline V gene encodes CDR1 GTSNPN and CDR2 SVGIG (reference sequence). The CDR3 covers 10 residues. CDR3 in DNA: TGCGGGACAGGAAGGGATGAGCAGTACTTC. This encodes CGTGRDEQYF.

The rearrangement uses TRBV29-1 and TRBJ2-5, with D tentatively TRBD2 (5 bases). The CDR3 contains 14 residues. Germline-derived CDR1 and CDR2 are SQVTM and ANQGSEA. Trimming stripped 6 bases from V and 1 base from J, with 15 bases between. The chain's CDR3 is CSVTGIGFQETQYF. CDR3 coding DNA: TGCAGCGTGACCGGGATAGGGTTCCAAGAGACCCAGTACTTC.

This clonotype was recorded many times. The chain couples TRBV7-9 to TRBJ2-1; no definite D call. Germline CDR1 reads SEHNR; CDR2 reads FQNEAQ (reference sequence). The CDR3 has 11 residues. Trimming left V 7 bases short and J 6 bases short, with 7 bases between. DNA for the CDR3: TGTGCCAGCATAGTCGGCAATGAGCAGTTCTTC. This codes for CASIVGNEQFF.

This clonotype was recorded many times. V and J are TRBV7-2 and TRBJ2-5; D is undetermined. This CDR3 is 14 amino acids long. Germline CDR1 is SGHTA and CDR2 is FQGNSA. Trimming left V 5 bases short and J 3 bases short, with 13 bases between. Here the CDR3 reads CASSQGGGKETQYF. The CDR3 coding sequence is TGTGCCAGCAGCCAAGGTGGCGGAAAAGAGACCCAGTACTTC.

This clonotype showed up many times. The chain couples TRBV12-3 or TRBV12-4 to TRBJ2-3, with D possibly being TRBD1 (6 bases). Trimming cost V 7 bases and J 1 base, with 18 bases left between them. The CDR3 runs 16 residues. The DNA of the CDR3 is TGTGCCAGCACCTCCCCCCTGACAGGCGGCACAGATACGCAGTATTTT. Protein product: CASTSPLTGGTDTQYF.

This clonotype was observed a handful of times. This rearrangement joins TRBV20-1 to TRBJ2-1, with 10 bases matching TRBD2. The CDR3 extends over 16 amino acids. Germline V lookup: CDR1 DFQATT, CDR2 SNEGSKA (reference sequence). Trimming at V came to 0 bases and at J to 8 bases, leaving 10 bases not matched to a gene. For the CDR3, the DNA is TGCAGTGCTAGAGATCGGTCTAGCGGGAGTATCTATGAGCAGTTCTTC. Protein product: CSARDRSSGSIYEQFF.

Points on this clonotype: A far more abundant clone sits one base away, making this likely a read error. This sequence joins TRBV4-2 and TRBJ2-1; no clear D. V was shortened by 1 base and J by 10 bases, with 20 bases between the two germline ends. The CDR3 covers 16 residues. Germline CDR1 and CDR2: LGHNA and YNFKEQ. DNA of the CDR3: TGTGCCAGCAGCCAAGTGAGCCCGCCCGCTGGCCCCGAGCAGTTCTTC. Translating it yields CASSQVSPPAGPEQFF.

This clonotype has a count of ten or more. The chain has TRBV7-9 and TRBJ2-7; D gene unclear. Per the germline V gene, CDR1 is SEHNR and CDR2 is FQNEAQ (reference sequence). The CDR3 consists of 13 residues. V was shortened by 2 bases and J by 7 bases, with 12 bases between the two germline ends. CDR3 coding DNA: TGTGCCAGCAGCTTATCCCCCAAGGGAGAGCAGTACTTC. Its protein is CASSLSPKGEQYF.

This clonotype was counted many times. The V gene is TRBV28, the J gene TRBJ1-1; D not resolved. Trimming removed 4 bases from V and 5 bases from J, with 11 bases in between. The CDR3 has 13 amino acids. Germline lookup yields CDR1 MDHEN and CDR2 SYDVKM. CDR3 sequence reads: CASSYKQRTEAFF. CDR3 in DNA: TGTGCCAGCAGTTACAAACAACGAACTGAAGCTTTCTTT.

This clonotype was seen at least ten times. V is TRBV19 and J is TRBJ2-7; 10 positions match TRBD2. J gave up 1 base and V 3 bases, and 3 bases lay outside the gene matches. This CDR3 spans 15 amino acids. Per the germline V gene, CDR1 is LNHDA and CDR2 is SQIVND (reference sequence). The CDR3 is CASSITSGKSYEQYF. As DNA, the CDR3 is TGTGCCAGTAGTATTACTAGCGGGAAATCCTACGAGCAGTACTTC.

This rearrangement joins TRBV24-1 to TRBJ2-2; D is perhaps TRBD1 (5 bases). CDR1 is KGHDR, CDR2 SFDVKD, per germline. The V end lost 2 bases, the J end lost 0 bases, and 12 bases lay between the germline ends. The CDR3 extends over 17 amino acids. CDR3 sequence reads: CATSDSAGITNTGELFF. In nucleotides, the CDR3 is TGTGCCACCAGTGATTCCGCAGGGATTACGAACACCGGGGAGCTGTTTTTT.

At least ten counts were recorded for this clonotype. The chain recombines TRBV29-1 with TRBJ1-5, with 7 nucleotides matching TRBD1. CDR1 and CDR2 from the germline V gene are SQVTM and ANQGSEA. The CDR3 has 13 amino acids. The V segment lost 7 bases and the J segment 1 base; nucleotides outside the gene matches: 4. CDR3 in amino acids: CSAMGQSNQPQHF. Written as DNA, the CDR3 is TGCAGCGCTATGGGACAGAGCAATCAGCCCCAGCATTTT.

This clonotype was detected many times. V and J are TRBV2 and TRBJ2-2, with TRBD2 identical over 9 bases. CDR3 size: 16 residues. Trimming at V came to 10 bases and at J to 5 bases, leaving 14 bases not matched to a gene. Germline values: CDR1 SNHLY, CDR2 FYNNEI. CDR3 nucleotide sequence: TGTGCCACCAGACCCGTTAGCGGGAGAGTGACCGGGGAGCTGTTTTTT. It specifies CATRPVSGRVTGELFF.

This clonotype was recorded at least ten times. The V gene is TRBV24-1, the J gene TRBJ2-6, with D perhaps matching TRBD2 (6 bases). The CDR3 is 17 residues long. Looked up from germline, CDR1 is KGHDR and CDR2 is SFDVKD. V was clipped by 2 bases and J by 2 bases, with 12 bases between them. DNA for the CDR3: TGTGCCACCAGTGATTCCGCAGGGAGGCCTGGGGCCAACGTCCTGACTTTC. Translated, it gives CATSDSAGRPGANVLTF.

Ten or more counts support this clonotype. The chain links TRBV5-1 to TRBJ2-7, with D unclear. Trimming shortened V by 3 bases and J by 6 bases, and 13 bases separated the two germline ends. The CDR3 covers 13 residues. Germline V gives CDR1 SGHRS, CDR2 YFSETQ. In DNA form, the CDR3 reads TGCGCCAGCAGCTGGGGTGTGGTAGCCGAGCAGTACTTC. Protein sequence: CASSWGVVAEQYF. Supplemented by reference TRBV5-1 and TRBJ2-7, the full variable domain reads KAGVTQTPRYLIKTRGQQVTLSCSPISGHRSVSWYQQTPGQGLQFLFEYFSETQRNKGNFPGRFSGRQFSNSRSEMNVSTLELGDSALYLCASSWGVVAEQYFGPGTRLTVT.

This clonotype was recorded at least ten times. The DNA for the CDR3 is TGTGCCAGTAGTATAGACGGGACTAGCGGGGGTAAGACCCAGTACTTC. Translation gives CASSIDGTSGGKTQYF. V is TRBV19 and J is TRBJ2-5; TRBD2 matches at 14 bases. The CDR3 has 16 amino acids. With V trimmed by 0 bases and J by 6 bases, 3 bases remained unmatched. Germline V gene sequence: CDR1 LNHDA, CDR2 SQIVND (reference sequence).

On this clonotype: One base separates it from a far larger clone, so it is likely a read error. The chain couples TRBV7-2 to TRBJ2-5; a weak D match, TRBD1 (6 bases). This CDR3 is built from 14 residues. V lost 5 bases and J 11 bases, leaving 21 bases between the germline ends. The V gene's germline CDR1 is SGHTA and CDR2 FQGNSA. In DNA, the CDR3 is TGTGCCAGCAGCCCCAGGGGATACGATAATGAGCAGTACTTC. It encodes CASSPRGYDNEQYF.

This clonotype was counted ten times or more. The genes are TRBV2 and TRBJ2-1; TRBD2 aligns across 7 bases. From germline, CDR1 is SNHLY and CDR2 FYNNEI. Trimming took 6 bases from V and 6 from J; bases not matched to a gene: 14. CDR3 size: 16 residues. The CDR3 nucleotides are TGTGCCAGCAGGGCGACTATGCGGGAGTTAGCCAATGAGCAGTTCTTC. It codes for CASRATMRELANEQFF.

Concerning this clonotype itself: This sequence may be a read error, since a much larger clone differs from it by one base. J is TRBJ1-1 and V is TRBV7-9; no firm D call. This CDR3 region has 12 residues. Per the germline V gene, CDR1 is SEHNR and CDR2 is FQNEAQ (reference sequence). For the CDR3, the DNA is TGTGCCAGCGGCTTAAACGGGATTGAAGCTTTCTTT. It yields the protein CASGLNGIEAFF.

In its sample, this clonotype was seen many times. The genes are TRBV20-1 and TRBJ2-2; 7 bases map to TRBD2. V lost 1 base to trimming and J lost 1 base; unmatched junction nucleotides: 0. Germline V lookup: CDR1 DFQATT, CDR2 SNEGSKA (reference sequence). This CDR3 is 14 amino acids long. CDR3 sequence reads: CSARAGGNTGELFF. The CDR3 nucleotides read TGCAGTGCTAGAGCGGGGGGGAACACCGGGGAGCTGTTTTTT.

This clonotype was recorded many times. This rearrangement joins TRBV29-1 to TRBJ2-1; possibly TRBD1 for D (5 bases). Germline V gives CDR1 SQVTM, CDR2 ANQGSEA. Trimming pared 7 bases from V and 9 bases from J, leaving 16 bases between. The CDR3 runs to 12 residues. The CDR3 bases are TGCAGCGGGTTAAAGTCGCAGGGTGAGCAGTTCTTC. This translates into CSGLKSQGEQFF.

The sample holds many counts of this clonotype. V is TRBV5-1 and J is TRBJ1-1; unclear D gene. The ends were cut back, 2 bases at V and 1 base at J, with 9 bases in the middle. The CDR3 has 14 amino acids. CDR1 is SGHRS, CDR2 YFSETQ, per germline. The CDR3 coding sequence is TGCGCCAGCAGCTTACCGACGGCGAACACTGAAGCTTTCTTT. The encoded protein is CASSLPTANTEAFF. The variable domain in full, completed from reference TRBV5-1 and TRBJ1-1, reads KAGVTQTPRYLIKTRGQQVTLSCSPISGHRSVSWYQQTPGQGLQFLFEYFSETQRNKGNFPGRFSGRQFSNSRSEMNVSTLELGDSALYLCASSLPTANTEAFFGQGTRLTVV.

This clonotype was detected ten times or more. This chain joins TRBV19 and TRBJ1-1; D is ambiguous. V was clipped by 3 bases and J by 1 base, with 12 bases between them. The CDR3 is 15 amino acids. The germline V gene encodes CDR1 LNHDA and CDR2 SQIVND (reference sequence). The CDR3 loop is CASSIRGSGNTEAFF. The DNA for the CDR3 is TGTGCCAGTAGTATCAGAGGCTCGGGGAACACTGAAGCTTTCTTT.

This clonotype was seen many times. The V and J genes are TRBV7-2 and TRBJ2-3, with TRBD2 as a possible D gene (5 bases). The CDR3 totals 16 residues. Germline V CDR1 and CDR2: SGHTA, FQGNSA. Trimming left V 5 bases short and J 5 bases short, with 20 bases between. Here the CDR3 reads CASSLMSGSGRDTQYF. For the CDR3, the DNA is TGTGCCAGCAGCCTCATGTCGGGGTCCGGTCGAGATACGCAGTATTTT.

The sample holds many counts of this clonotype. J is TRBJ1-1 and V is TRBV18, with 7 nucleotides matching TRBD1. This CDR3 comprises 14 residues. Per germline, CDR1 KGHSH and CDR2 LQKENI. The V segment lost 2 bases and the J segment 8 bases; nucleotides outside the gene matches: 8. CDR3 in amino acids: CASSPYDRVTEAFF. CDR3 coding DNA: TGTGCCAGCTCACCATACGACAGGGTCACGGAAGCTTTCTTT.

This rearrangement joins TRBV7-9 to TRBJ2-7, with 9 bases aligning to TRBD1. This CDR3 spans 13 amino acids. The V and J ends lost 5 bases and 6 bases, in that order; junction bases with no gene match: 5. In germline, CDR1 is SEHNR, CDR2 FQNEAQ (reference sequence). This chain's CDR3 is CASSADRGGEQYF. CDR3 coding DNA: TGTGCCAGCAGCGCGGACAGGGGAGGCGAGCAGTACTTC.

This clonotype was recorded at least ten times. V gene TRBV5-1 combines with J gene TRBJ2-5, with D perhaps given as TRBD1 or TRBD2 (6 bases each). CDR1 SGHRS and CDR2 YFSETQ come from the germline V gene. V was clipped by 0 bases and J by 5 bases, with 14 bases between them. This CDR3 has 15 residues. CDR3 protein: CASSLAGGGDETQYF. CDR3 DNA sequence: TGCGCCAGCAGCTTGGCCGGGGGCGGGGACGAGACCCAGTACTTC.

This clonotype was seen repeatedly, ten times or more. The J gene is TRBJ2-7, the V gene TRBV13, with 12 positions matching TRBD1. The CDR3 consists of 15 residues. V was clipped by 5 bases and J by 7 bases; unmatched bases: 9. From germline, CDR1 is PRHDT and CDR2 FYEKMQ (reference sequence). CDR3 in amino acids: CASSIKGQGAREQYF. The CDR3 DNA reads as TGTGCCAGCAGCATAAAGGGACAGGGGGCTAGGGAGCAGTACTTC.

In this sample, this clonotype turned up once. A far larger clone is just one base off, so this is likely a read error. This rearrangement joins TRBV29-1 to TRBJ2-7; D unclear. Trimming took 7 bases from V and 7 from J, leaving 23 bases between them. The CDR3 has 14 residues. Looked up from germline, CDR1 is SQVTM and CDR2 is ANQGSEA. DNA for the CDR3: TGCAGCGGCAGGACCGATATTAACTACAATGAGCAGTACTTC. Its translation is CSGRTDINYNEQYF.